These 16 T cell receptor beta chains came from one sample sequenced in a study of beta chain features in type 1 diabetes. Study-wide results and caveats: The study found moderately but significantly shorter TCRB CDR3s in all four CD4+ subsets of Type 1 diabetes patients.

The authors reverse transcribed all of the isolated RNA, so sequencing captured expressed TCRB transcripts. Sequencing was performed with immunoSEQ multiplex PCR; in TCRdb, only in-frame clones are kept and a portion is missing. The table has around 41,000 clones, approximately 61% seen once. Antigens for these TCRs are unknown. Sequenced sample: Tregs from blood. The receptors were sampled from a young man with type 1 diabetes. Some clones in this sample may be carry-over from other donors' samples.

This chain joins TRBV29-1 and TRBJ1-2; no definite D call. The CDR3 has 13 amino acids. Germline V gene lookup returns CDR1 SQVTM and CDR2 ANQGSEA. V was shortened by 6 bases and J by 8 bases, with 19 bases between the two germline ends. The CDR3 loop is CSVSVSPSGGYTF. The CDR3 region has the DNA TGCAGCGTCTCGGTCTCCCCTAGTGGGGGCTACACCTTC.

This chain connects TRBV7-2 to TRBJ2-3, with 8 positions matching TRBD2. Germline V lookup: CDR1 SGHTA, CDR2 FQGNSA. The CDR3 spans 16 residues. V shed 1 base and J 7 bases; nucleotides not matched to a gene: 10. The CDR3 is CASSLGGGGTSYTQYF. The CDR3 DNA follows: TGTGCCAGCAGCTTAGGGGGCGGGGGGACTTCGTATACGCAGTATTTT.

The chain is built from TRBV9 and TRBJ1-1; 7 bases fit TRBD1. This CDR3 contains 15 residues. Germline loops: CDR1 SGDLS, CDR2 YYNGEE. After removal of 3 bases from V and 0 bases from J, the junction contained 5 bases not matched to a gene. The CDR3 is CASSALDRLNTEAFF. CDR3 bases: TGTGCCAGCAGCGCCTTGGACAGGTTGAACACTGAAGCTTTCTTT.

The chain uses TRBV7-3 and TRBJ2-1; 8 bases are a match to TRBD2. V dropped 2 bases and J dropped 4; count of bases not matched to a gene: 10. Germline CDR1 is SGHTA and CDR2 is FQGTGA. There are 17 residues in the CDR3. The chain's CDR3 is CASSLFPPGTSYNEQFF. The CDR3 coding sequence is TGTGCCAGCAGCTTATTCCCCCCCGGGACTAGTTACAATGAGCAGTTCTTC.

This sequence joins TRBV19 and TRBJ2-3; 10 nucleotides match TRBD2. The CDR3 spans 16 residues. The V and J ends lost 3 bases and 1 base, in that order; junction bases with no gene match: 4. Germline V gene sequence: CDR1 LNHDA, CDR2 SQIVND (reference sequence). The CDR3 region is CASSIVLAGGTDTQYF. The CDR3, as DNA: TGTGCCAGTAGTATCGTCCTAGCGGGGGGCACAGATACGCAGTATTTT.

The chain employs TRBV7-8 and TRBJ2-7, with 14 bases aligning to TRBD2. The germline gives CDR1 SGHVS, CDR2 FQNEAQ. The CDR3 has 18 residues. The trim removed 1 base at V and 2 bases at J, leaving 7 bases unmatched. CDR3 residues: CASSLGGLAGDVAYEQYF. CDR3 sequence (DNA): TGTGCCAGCAGCTTAGGGGGACTAGCGGGGGACGTGGCCTACGAGCAGTACTTC.

V gene TRBV18 combines with J gene TRBJ2-5; TRBD1 matches 8 bases. CDR1 and CDR2 from the germline V gene are KGHSH and LQKENI. Trimming cost V 0 bases and J 5 bases; bases outside gene matches: 5. The CDR3 covers 15 residues. CDR3 in DNA: TGTGCCAGCTCACCACCTGGGACAGGTGGGGAGACCCAGTACTTC. This sequence encodes CASSPPGTGGETQYF.

This clone turned up a few times. V and J are TRBV29-1 and TRBJ2-1; maybe TRBD1 (6 bases). Per germline, CDR1 SQVTM and CDR2 ANQGSEA. The CDR3 has 14 amino acids. The ends were cut back, 7 bases at V and 7 bases at J, with 20 bases in the middle. The CDR3, as DNA: TGCAGCGCCCTGGGGGCGAGGGGTTCTAATGAGCAGTTCTTC. Its protein product is CSALGARGSNEQFF.

V is TRBV2 and J is TRBJ2-2, with a tentative D call TRBD1 (6 bases). The V gene lost 2 bases and the J gene lost 5 bases, with 9 bases spanning the gap. The CDR3 is 14 residues long. CDR1 and CDR2 from the germline V gene are SNHLY and FYNNEI. CDR3 region: CASSETGSTGELFF. The CDR3 nucleotides are TGTGCCAGCAGTGAAACAGGGAGTACCGGGGAGCTGTTTTTT.

The chain employs TRBV9 and TRBJ2-5; TRBD2 matches 8 bases. With the DNA end fitting TRBJ2-7 better, the J assignment may be wrong. The CDR3 loop spans 15 amino acids. CDR1 and CDR2 from the germline V gene are SGDLS and YYNGEE. The chain's CDR3 is CASSVTGTRFHEQYF. CDR3 bases: TGTGCCAGCAGCGTGACCGGGACTAGGTTCCACGAGCAGTACTTC.

This chain joins TRBV5-1 and TRBJ2-1; D is possibly TRBD2 (5 bases). Trimming shortened V by 0 bases and J by 3 bases, and 7 bases separated the two germline ends. Germline V gives CDR1 SGHRS, CDR2 YFSETQ. The CDR3 runs to 14 residues. CDR3 nucleotide sequence: TGCGCCAGCAGCTTGGGACTACTCTACAATGAGCAGTTCTTC. Translated: CASSLGLLYNEQFF. Together with reference TRBV5-1 and TRBJ2-1, the CDR3 gives the full variable domain: KAGVTQTPRYLIKTRGQQVTLSCSPISGHRSVSWYQQTPGQGLQFLFEYFSETQRNKGNFPGRFSGRQFSNSRSEMNVSTLELGDSALYLCASSLGLLYNEQFFGPGTRLTVL.

This chain uses TRBV10-3 with TRBJ2-5; the match to TRBD1 covers 7 bases. The CDR3 runs 13 residues. CDR1 and CDR2 (germline): ENHRY, SYGVKD. J was trimmed by 1 base and V by 6 bases; bases with no gene match: 2. In DNA form, the CDR3 reads TGTGCCATCAGGGACAGGACCCAAGAGACCCAGTACTTC. Translated, it gives CAIRDRTQETQYF.

The chain is built from TRBV9 and TRBJ1-1, with D perhaps TRBD1 (6 bases). The CDR3 extends over 15 amino acids. CDR1 and CDR2 (germline): SGDLS, YYNGEE. Trimming pared 4 bases from V and 0 bases from J, leaving 13 bases between. DNA of the CDR3: TGTGCCAGCAGCCGACAGGTCGACTTGAACACTGAAGCTTTCTTT. It encodes CASSRQVDLNTEAFF.

The chain links TRBV7-9 to TRBJ2-3; 8 nucleotides match TRBD1. The V segment lost 3 bases and the J segment 4 bases; nucleotides outside the gene matches: 6. The CDR3 extends over 15 amino acids. The V gene's germline CDR1 is SEHNR and CDR2 FQNEAQ (reference sequence). The CDR3: CASSFSGQAPDTQYF. The CDR3 nucleotides are TGTGCCAGCAGCTTTTCGGGACAGGCGCCAGATACGCAGTATTTT.

The V call is TRBV5-1, the J call TRBJ2-3; 7 nucleotides match TRBD2. Unmatched junction bases numbered 10, after V lost 9 bases and J lost 3 bases. This CDR3 is built from 14 residues. The V gene's germline CDR1 is SGHRS and CDR2 YFSETQ. CDR3 loop: CATGGGGATDTQYF. DNA for the CDR3: TGCGCCACCGGCGGCGGGGGAGCGACAGATACGCAGTATTTT.

This clone was found a few times. As DNA, the CDR3 is TGCGCCAGCAGCTTCAACAGGGTAACCGTCGACACTGAAGCTTTCTTT. Its translation is CASSFNRVTVDTEAFF. The V gene is TRBV5-1, the J gene TRBJ1-1; D possibly corresponds to TRBD1 (6 bases). Per the germline V gene, CDR1 is SGHRS and CDR2 is YFSETQ. Trimming shortened V by 2 bases and J by 3 bases, and 17 bases separated the two germline ends. This CDR3 region has 16 residues. The variable domain in full, completed from reference TRBV5-1 and TRBJ1-1, reads KAGVTQTPRYLIKTRGQQVTLSCSPISGHRSVSWYQQTPGQGLQFLFEYFSETQRNKGNFPGRFSGRQFSNSRSEMNVSTLELGDSALYLCASSFNRVTVDTEAFFGQGTRLTVV.